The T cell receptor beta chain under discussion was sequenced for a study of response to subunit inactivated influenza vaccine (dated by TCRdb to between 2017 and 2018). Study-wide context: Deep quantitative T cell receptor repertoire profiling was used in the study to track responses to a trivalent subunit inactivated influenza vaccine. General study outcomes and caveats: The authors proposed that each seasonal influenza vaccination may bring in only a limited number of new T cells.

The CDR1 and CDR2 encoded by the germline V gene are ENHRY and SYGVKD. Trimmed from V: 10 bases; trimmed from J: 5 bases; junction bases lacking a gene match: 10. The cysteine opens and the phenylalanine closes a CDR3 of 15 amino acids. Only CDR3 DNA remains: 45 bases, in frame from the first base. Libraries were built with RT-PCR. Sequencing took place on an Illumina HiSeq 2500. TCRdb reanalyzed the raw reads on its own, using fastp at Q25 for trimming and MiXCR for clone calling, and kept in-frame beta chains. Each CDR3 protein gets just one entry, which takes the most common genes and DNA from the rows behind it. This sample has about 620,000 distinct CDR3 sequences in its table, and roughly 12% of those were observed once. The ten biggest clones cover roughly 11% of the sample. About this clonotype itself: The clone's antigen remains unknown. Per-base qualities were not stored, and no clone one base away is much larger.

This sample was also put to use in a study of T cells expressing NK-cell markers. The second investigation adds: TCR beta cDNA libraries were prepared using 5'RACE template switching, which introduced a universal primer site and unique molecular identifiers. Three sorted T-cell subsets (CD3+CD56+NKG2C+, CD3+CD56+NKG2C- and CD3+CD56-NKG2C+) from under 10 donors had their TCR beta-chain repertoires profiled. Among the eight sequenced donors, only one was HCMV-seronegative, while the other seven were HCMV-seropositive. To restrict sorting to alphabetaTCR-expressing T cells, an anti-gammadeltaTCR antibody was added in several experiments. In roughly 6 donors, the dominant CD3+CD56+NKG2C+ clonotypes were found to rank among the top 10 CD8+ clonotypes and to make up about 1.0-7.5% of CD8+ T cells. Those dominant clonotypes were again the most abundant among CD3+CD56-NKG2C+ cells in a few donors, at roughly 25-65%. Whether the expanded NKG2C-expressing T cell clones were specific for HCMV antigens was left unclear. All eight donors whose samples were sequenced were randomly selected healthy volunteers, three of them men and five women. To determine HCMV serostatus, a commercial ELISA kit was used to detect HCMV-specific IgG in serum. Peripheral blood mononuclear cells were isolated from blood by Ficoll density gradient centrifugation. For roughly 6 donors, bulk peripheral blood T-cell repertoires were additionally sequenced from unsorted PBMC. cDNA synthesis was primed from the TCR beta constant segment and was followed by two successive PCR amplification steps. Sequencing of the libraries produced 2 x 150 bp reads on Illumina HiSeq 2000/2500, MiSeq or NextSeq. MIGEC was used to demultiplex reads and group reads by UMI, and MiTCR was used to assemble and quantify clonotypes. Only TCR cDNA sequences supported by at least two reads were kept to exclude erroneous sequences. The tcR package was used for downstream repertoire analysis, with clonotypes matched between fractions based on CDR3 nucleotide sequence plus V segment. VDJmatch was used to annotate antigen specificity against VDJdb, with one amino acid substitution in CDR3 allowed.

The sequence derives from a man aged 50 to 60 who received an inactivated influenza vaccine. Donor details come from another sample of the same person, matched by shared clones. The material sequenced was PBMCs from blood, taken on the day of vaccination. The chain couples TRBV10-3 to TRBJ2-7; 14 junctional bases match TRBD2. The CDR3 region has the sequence CASVKGLAGGNEQYF. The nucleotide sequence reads TGTGCCAGCGTGAAAGGACTAGCGGGGGGAAACGAGCAGTACTTC.